The clone carrying this T cell receptor (beta chain) was observed a handful of times. What it binds is unknown. This entry is derived from a study of vaccination and CD4 T cells after COVID-19. On the study more broadly: The stimulating agents, overlapping spike peptides, came from SARS-CoV-2, HCoV-NL63, HCoV-OC43 and HCoV-229E.

Sequencing of the DNA from cultured CD4+ T cells was carried out with the Oncomine TCR Beta short-read assay. CD4+ T cells were cultured, and genomic DNA was extracted from them. TCRdb ran MiXCR on the PCR reads and lists one entry per CDR3 protein. This sample has about 7,000 distinct CDR3 sequences, with less than 35% found just once. Germline CDR1 is SGHTA and CDR2 is FQGNSA. Trimming cost V 2 bases and J 0 bases; bases outside gene matches: 4. The CDR3 totals 16 residues. The treatment: roughly 10-day PBMC culture with coronavirus spike peptide pools or control peptides (ViraFEST assay). Gathered ahead of the COVID-19 pandemic (2011-2018) were the CD4+ T cells of the unexposed donor. SARS-CoV-2 S/N and four cold-coronavirus spikes were used to probe unexposed-donor CD4+ T cells, cells permitting.

This clonotype was sampled from a human donor in good health. Sequenced material: CD4+ T cells from blood, cultured in vitro. The chain joins TRBV7-2 to TRBJ1-5; 7 bases agree with TRBD1. The CDR3 loop is CASSLSAGGSNQPQHF. The CDR3 DNA reads TGTGCCAGCAGCTTATCTGCAGGGGGTAGCAATCAGCCCCAGCATTTT. The full variable domain, completed using reference TRBV7-2 and TRBJ1-5, is GAGVSQSPSNKVTEKGKDVELRCDPISGHTALYWYRQSLGQGLEFLIYFQGNSAPDKSGLPSDRFSAERTGGSVSTLTIQRTQQEDSAVYLCASSLSAGGSNQPQHFGDGTRLSIL.